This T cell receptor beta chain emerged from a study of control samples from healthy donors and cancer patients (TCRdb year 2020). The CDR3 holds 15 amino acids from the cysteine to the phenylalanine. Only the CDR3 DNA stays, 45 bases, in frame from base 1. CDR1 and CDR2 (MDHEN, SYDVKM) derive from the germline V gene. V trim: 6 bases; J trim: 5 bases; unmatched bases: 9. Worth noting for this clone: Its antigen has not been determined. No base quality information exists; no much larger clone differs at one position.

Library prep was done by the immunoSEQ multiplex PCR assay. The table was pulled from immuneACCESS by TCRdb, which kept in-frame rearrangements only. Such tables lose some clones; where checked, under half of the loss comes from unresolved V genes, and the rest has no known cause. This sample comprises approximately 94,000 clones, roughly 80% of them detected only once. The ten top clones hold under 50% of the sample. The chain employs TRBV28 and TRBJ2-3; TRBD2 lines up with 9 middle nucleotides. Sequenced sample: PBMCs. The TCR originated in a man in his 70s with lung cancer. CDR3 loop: CASRGGGAQRDTQYF. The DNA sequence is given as TGTGCCAGCAGGGGCGGGGGGGCCCAGAGAGATACGCAGTATTTT. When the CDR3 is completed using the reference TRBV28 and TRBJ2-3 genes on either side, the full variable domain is DVKVTQSSRYLVKRTGEKVFLECVQDMDHENMFWYRQDPGLGLRLIYFSYDVKMKEKGDIPEGYSVSREKKERFSLILESASTNQTSMYLCASRGGGAQRDTQYFGPGTRLTVL.